Sequencing of this TCR beta chain was carried out in a study of blood T cell repertoires in COVID-19. Study context: Italy, Spain and the United States were the sources of the convalescent and acute COVID-19 samples. Nucleic acid was either cDNA or gDNA, and it came from T cells, B-cell-depleted T cells, or PBMCs.

Authors' data handling: Reference gene primers were amplified, and this amplification served to estimate nucleated cell counts. Assay used: immunoSEQ multiplex PCR; TCRdb lists only in-frame clones, some missing. V and J calls and clone size are given by that table; D and trimming were obtained from the DNA. This table has about 130,000 clones, 75% to 90% appearing once. Deletions cut 0 bases from V and 6 bases from J, with 13 bases between. CDR1 is MNHEY, CDR2 SVGAGI, per germline. The CDR3 sequence is 15 residues long. This TCR was recovered from a human donor in a cohort sampled during active COVID-19. Sequencing input: peripheral blood. The chain recombines TRBV6-5 with TRBJ2-3, with D perhaps TRBD1 (5 bases). The CDR3 protein is CASSYSDNPPDTQYF. For the CDR3, the DNA is TGTGCCAGCAGTTACTCGGACAACCCCCCGGATACGCAGTATTTT.